The next 8 T cell receptor beta chains were all read from a single sample in a study of low-dose radiotherapy and immunotherapy resistance in tumors (dated by TCRdb to between 2020 and 2023). TCRdb names Illumina HiSeq 2500 as the instrument used. First-strand cDNA was synthesized using Superscript III and a set of TRAV- and TRBV-specific primers, so that both TCRalpha and TCRbeta chains were covered. TCRs were amplified for about 20 PCR cycles with Phusion, using a constant-region primer paired with the adapter attached to the V primers. In-frame beta chains were kept once TCRdb had trimmed the public reads at Q25 with fastp and called clones with MiXCR. Rows are combined by CDR3 protein, so each entry shows the most common genes and DNA. In all, the sample holds tens of thousands of distinct CDR3 sequences, and less than 40% of those were seen once. The ten largest clones capture 11% of the sample.

Explained via the paper, the time point label denotes: before trial treatment. Sequencing was performed on PBMCs, taken before treatment. The receptors come from a female donor with ovarian cancer.

This clonotype was recorded at least ten times. This sequence joins TRBV11-2 and TRBJ2-6; D is unresolved. Trimming left V 11 bases short and J 3 bases short, with 11 bases between. Germline V lookup: CDR1 SGHAT, CDR2 FQNNGV. The CDR3 has 13 residues. CDR3 DNA sequence: TGTGCCGTGGGGTTGGATGGGGCCAACGTCCTGACTTTC. Translated: CAVGLDGANVLTF.

This clonotype came up a few times. The chain carries TRBV29-1 and TRBJ2-7; D possibly corresponds to TRBD1 (7 bases). The CDR3 is made up of 13 amino acids. Trimming stripped 7 bases from V and 8 bases from J, with 21 bases between. Germline CDR1 SQVTM, CDR2 ANQGSEA. The CDR3 DNA reads as TGCAGCGCAGGACAGGCCGGGGGTGGGCAGCAGTACTTC. Translation: CSAGQAGGGQQYF.

The rearrangement joins TRBV19 to TRBJ2-2; no reliable D call. Looked up from germline, CDR1 is LNHDA and CDR2 is SQIVND (reference sequence). The ends were cut back, 7 bases at V and 1 base at J, with 4 bases in the middle. The length of the CDR3 is 12 residues. CDR3 nucleotide sequence: TGTGCCAGTAAGGAGAACACCGGGGAGCTGTTTTTT. Its protein product is CASKENTGELFF.

This clonotype was seen repeatedly, ten times or more. The chain combines TRBV5-1 with TRBJ1-1; unclear D gene. Germline V gene sequence: CDR1 SGHRS, CDR2 YFSETQ. The CDR3 has 14 residues. V lost 0 bases and J lost 1, with 7 bases in between. The CDR3 reads CASSLATKNTEAFF. Here the CDR3 DNA reads TGCGCCAGCAGCTTGGCGACAAAGAACACTGAAGCTTTCTTT.

The chain recombines TRBV12-3 or TRBV12-4 with TRBJ2-7, with D perhaps TRBD1 (7 bases). The CDR3 loop spans 15 amino acids. Trimming left V 6 bases short and J 3 bases short, with 18 bases between. CDR3 sequence (DNA): TGTGCCAGCAGAACCTCAGGGGGGCTGAACTACGAGCAGTACTTC. It yields the protein CASRTSGGLNYEQYF.

On this clonotype itself: Since a far larger clone is one base different, this is likely a read error. The V gene is TRBV7-9, the J gene TRBJ2-3; TRBD1 is a possible D gene (6 bases). The CDR3 totals 15 residues. Germline CDR1 is SEHNR and CDR2 is FQNEAQ (reference sequence). For the CDR3, the DNA is TGTACCAGCAAAACAAGGGGGAGCCCCCGAGATACGCAGTATTTT. Its protein product is CTSKTRGSPRDTQYF.

V usage is TRBV6-2 or TRBV6-3 and J usage is TRBJ2-7; TRBD2 might be the D (7 bases). The CDR3 is 12 residues long. The V and J ends lost 10 bases and 0 bases respectively, with 10 bases between them. Looked up from germline, CDR1 is MNHEY and CDR2 is SVGEGT. The CDR3 DNA reads TGTGCCACCCGGGGGGCCTCCTACGAGCAGTACTTC. Translating gives CATRGASYEQYF.

This chain connects TRBV6-8 to TRBJ2-7, with 7 bases fitting TRBD2. The CDR3 runs 15 residues. Germline V gene sequence: CDR1 MNHGY, CDR2 SAAAGT. V gave up 5 bases and J gave up 6 bases; unmatched junction bases: 13. This CDR3 is CASSPRLASRGEQYF. Here the CDR3 DNA reads TGTGCCAGCAGTCCAAGACTAGCCTCGAGGGGCGAGCAGTACTTC.